This T cell receptor beta chain was recorded in a study of response to subunit inactivated influenza vaccine. Study-level results: It was the authors' suggestion that each seasonal influenza vaccination recruits few new T cells.

A remark on this clonotype: Its antigen is as yet unknown.

Each CDR3 protein is one row after TCRdb ran MiXCR on the RT-PCR reads. The sample contains roughly 710,000 distinct CDR3 sequences, approximately 14% of which appear only once. This CDR3 comprises 15 residues. Trimming took 2 bases from V and 1 from J, leaving 11 bases between them. The germline V gene has CDR1 LNHNV and CDR2 YYDKDF (reference sequence). The specimen comprised PBMCs from blood, sampled 14 days before vaccination. The gene calls are TRBV15 and TRBJ2-5; the D is unclear. This TCR derives from a middle-aged man who received an inactivated influenza vaccine. CDR3 nucleotides: TGTGCCACCAGCAGAACCTTCGCCCTCCAAGAGACCCAGTACTTC. It specifies CATSRTFALQETQYF.